The 20 T cell receptor beta chains below all came from one sample that was sequenced in a study of blood T cell repertoires in COVID-19. TCRdb keeps only in-frame clones here, not all; method: immunoSEQ multiplex PCR. The table has about 26,000 clones, 83% seen once; the top ten hold approximately 25%. The sample consisted of peripheral blood. The receptors originated from a human donor in a cohort sampled during active COVID-19.

This chain links TRBV7-2 with TRBJ1-6; 9 positions agree with TRBD1. The CDR3 extends over 15 amino acids. Germline lookup yields CDR1 SGHTA and CDR2 FQGNSA. J gave up 9 bases and V 3 bases, and 6 bases lay outside the gene matches. CDR3 DNA: TGTGCCAGCAGCTTGGGGACAGGGAAAGGTTCACCCCTCCACTTT. Encoded protein: CASSLGTGKGSPLHF.

The V and J genes are TRBV5-6 and TRBJ2-7; D is uncertain. Trimming removed 0 bases at V and 1 base at J, with 5 bases between. The CDR3 is 13 amino acids. The V gene's germline CDR1 is SGHDT and CDR2 YYEEEE. The CDR3 nucleotides are TGTGCCAGCAGCTTGGCCCAATCCTACGAGCAGTACTTC. It is translated as CASSLAQSYEQYF.

J is TRBJ2-1 and V is TRBV10-1; TRBD2 matches 9 bases. Germline V CDR1 and CDR2: WNHNN, SYGVQD (reference sequence). CDR3 length: 16 amino acids. V shed 2 bases and J 4 bases; nucleotides not matched to a gene: 6. The CDR3 DNA is TGCGCCAGCAGTGAGACGGGTAGCGGGGGTTACAATGAGCAGTTCTTC. This codes for CASSETGSGGYNEQFF.

The rearrangement uses TRBV4-2 and TRBJ2-1; TRBD2 aligns across 13 bases. This CDR3 is 19 amino acids long. Germline V gene data show CDR1 as LGHNA and CDR2 as YNFKEQ. With 0 bases clipped from V and 9 bases from J, the junction kept 14 bases outside the gene matches. The CDR3 protein is CASSQDLGTSGREEGEQFF. The DNA of the CDR3 is TGTGCCAGCAGCCAAGATCTCGGTACTAGCGGGAGGGAGGAGGGTGAGCAGTTCTTC.

CDR3 nucleotides: TGTGCCAGCTCACGACAGGGAAGGAAGAACACCGGGGAGCTGTTTTTT. Its protein is CASSRQGRKNTGELFF. V is TRBV18 and J is TRBJ2-2, with 7 bases fitting TRBD1. Germline CDR1 and CDR2: KGHSH and LQKENI. After removal of 4 bases from V and 1 base from J, the junction contained 6 bases not matched to a gene. The CDR3 totals 16 residues.

The V and J genes are TRBV19 and TRBJ1-5; possibly TRBD1 for D (6 bases). Per the germline V gene, CDR1 is LNHDA and CDR2 is SQIVND (reference sequence). The CDR3 has 14 residues. V gave up 3 bases and J gave up 6 bases, with 12 bases separating them. The CDR3 spells CASSIEQGLQPQHF. The CDR3 DNA reads TGTGCCAGTAGTATCGAACAGGGTCTTCAGCCCCAGCATTTT. Full variable domain (rest looked up from reference TRBV19 and TRBJ1-5): DGGITQSPKYLFRKEGQNVTLSCEQNLNHDAMYWYRQDPGQGLRLIYYSQIVNDFQKGDIAEGYSVSREKKESFPLTVTSAQKNPTAFYLCASSIEQGLQPQHFGDGTRLSIL.

The chain joins TRBV4-1 to TRBJ2-7; 7 bases align to TRBD1. The germline gives CDR1 MGHRA, CDR2 YSYEKL. With 1 base clipped from V and 2 bases from J, the junction kept 5 bases outside the gene matches. The CDR3 totals 15 residues. The CDR3 region is CASSQATGETYEQYF. The DNA for the CDR3 is TGCGCCAGCAGCCAAGCTACAGGGGAAACCTACGAGCAGTACTTC.

The table lists this clone with a few counts. The chain combines TRBV18 with TRBJ1-2; tentative D call: TRBD1 (5 bases). The V end lost 2 bases, the J end lost 4 bases, and 14 bases lay between the germline ends. The V gene's germline CDR1 is KGHSH and CDR2 LQKENI. The CDR3 loop spans 15 amino acids. In DNA, the CDR3 is TGTGCCAGCTCACCAACGGACCAGGGCGGCTATGGCTACACCTTC. Amino acids: CASSPTDQGGYGYTF.

The rearrangement uses TRBV7-3 and TRBJ1-6; 8 nucleotides line up with TRBD1. The CDR3 spans 15 residues. The germline CDR1 and CDR2 sequences are SGHTA and FQGTGA. V dropped 5 bases and J dropped 7; count of bases not matched to a gene: 7. The CDR3 nucleotides are TGTGCCAGCAGCCCTCAGGGGGCGTCCAATTCACCCCTCCACTTT. Its translation is CASSPQGASNSPLHF.

The J gene is TRBJ1-1, the V gene TRBV6-5; TRBD1 might be the D (6 bases). This CDR3 is 14 amino acids long. V was cut by 5 bases and J by 1 base, with 11 bases left in between. Germline lookup yields CDR1 MNHEY and CDR2 SVGAGI. The CDR3 loop reads CASSKQQGNTEAFF. The CDR3 region has the DNA TGTGCCAGCAGTAAACAACAGGGGAACACTGAAGCTTTCTTT.

This clone was detected a few times. CDR3 in DNA: TGTGCCAGCATCAGTGAGGTTGGCGAGCAGTACTTC. Encoded protein: CASISEVGEQYF. The chain employs TRBV28 and TRBJ2-7; D call uncertain. The length of the CDR3 is 12 residues. V was trimmed by 7 bases and J by 6 bases, leaving 13 bases between them. The germline V gene encodes CDR1 MDHEN and CDR2 SYDVKM.

The J gene is TRBJ2-7, the V gene TRBV6-5, with D perhaps TRBD1 (6 bases). Trimming cost V 1 base and J 5 bases, with 12 bases left between them. The CDR3 covers 14 residues. Germline V gene data show CDR1 as MNHEY and CDR2 as SVGAGI. CDR3 amino acids: CASSYYRGMHEQYF. CDR3 in DNA: TGTGCCAGCAGTTACTATAGGGGGATGCACGAGCAGTACTTC.

The rearrangement joins TRBV19 to TRBJ1-1; TRBD1 aligns across 7 bases. Germline-derived CDR1 and CDR2 are LNHDA and SQIVND (reference sequence). V lost 4 bases to trimming and J lost 1 base; unmatched junction nucleotides: 3. The CDR3 runs 14 residues. The CDR3 bases are TGTGCCAGTAGTAGACAGGGTGAGAACACTGAAGCTTTCTTT. The encoded protein is CASSRQGENTEAFF.

The genes are TRBV7-6 and TRBJ2-5; 15 nucleotides align to TRBD2. J gave up 2 bases and V 5 bases, and 6 bases lay outside the gene matches. Germline V gene lookup returns CDR1 SGHVS and CDR2 FNYEAQ. CDR3 length: 17 residues. Here the CDR3 reads CASSPVGLAGGQETQYF. CDR3 bases: TGTGCCAGCAGCCCAGTGGGACTAGCGGGGGGACAAGAGACCCAGTACTTC.

This chain uses TRBV5-1 with TRBJ2-3; D may be TRBD2 (6 bases). CDR1 is SGHRS and CDR2 is YFSETQ in the germline V gene. This CDR3 is 16 amino acids long. V lost 0 bases and J lost 2, with 13 bases in between. The CDR3, as DNA: TGCGCCAGCAGCTTGGGGGGGACTCACCACACAGATACGCAGTATTTT. Protein sequence: CASSLGGTHHTDTQYF. Supplemented by reference TRBV5-1 and TRBJ2-3, the full variable domain reads KAGVTQTPRYLIKTRGQQVTLSCSPISGHRSVSWYQQTPGQGLQFLFEYFSETQRNKGNFPGRFSGRQFSNSRSEMNVSTLELGDSALYLCASSLGGTHHTDTQYFGPGTRLTVL.

The chain links TRBV24-1 to TRBJ2-5; 12 bases are a match to TRBD1. The CDR3 sequence is 16 residues long. The germline gives CDR1 KGHDR, CDR2 SFDVKD. J gave up 4 bases and V 2 bases, and 4 bases lay outside the gene matches. As DNA, the CDR3 is TGTGCCACCAGTGATTCAGGGACAGGGGGCGGAGAGACCCAGTACTTC. As protein: CATSDSGTGGGETQYF.

The chain uses TRBV7-6 and TRBJ2-2, with 11 bases matching TRBD1. The V gene end was trimmed by 1 base and the J gene end by 6 bases; junction bases not matched to a gene: 4. The CDR3 sequence is 16 residues long. In germline, CDR1 is SGHVS, CDR2 FNYEAQ. As DNA, the CDR3 is TGTGCCAGCAGCTTAGAATGGACAGGGGGCCCCGGGGAGCTGTTTTTT. It translates to CASSLEWTGGPGELFF.

The chain is built from TRBV4-2 and TRBJ1-1, with TRBD1 identical over 9 bases. The ends lost 1 base at V and 2 bases at J; junction bases unmatched: 5. Germline CDR1 is LGHNA and CDR2 is YNFKEQ. The CDR3 sequence is 16 residues long. The CDR3 region is CASSQGGTGPNTEAFF. The CDR3, as DNA: TGTGCCAGCAGCCAAGGAGGGACAGGGCCTAACACTGAAGCTTTCTTT.

This chain connects TRBV28 to TRBJ2-7, with 8 positions matching TRBD1. CDR1 is MDHEN, CDR2 SYDVKM, per germline. This CDR3 is 14 amino acids long. The V and J ends lost 6 bases and 0 bases, in that order; junction bases with no gene match: 4. The CDR3 here is CASRSQGASYEQYF. CDR3 nucleotide sequence: TGTGCCAGCAGATCGCAGGGGGCCTCCTACGAGCAGTACTTC.

The chain recombines TRBV5-1 with TRBJ2-1, with D maybe TRBD1 (6 bases). Germline loops: CDR1 SGHRS, CDR2 YFSETQ. The CDR3 contains 15 residues. Trimming took off 4 bases at V and 9 bases at J, with 20 bases between the two ends. In DNA, the CDR3 is TGCGCCAGCAGCGATACAGGGTTCGATTTGGGTGAGCAGTTCTTC. It specifies CASSDTGFDLGEQFF.